What follows are 2 T cell receptor beta chains derived from one specimen sequenced in a study of cytomegalovirus exposure and HLA in healthy donors. Primers included in the PCR were 60 Vbeta and 13 Jbeta primers. Sequenced by immunoSEQ multiplex PCR; TCRdb stores in-frame clones only, minus some. The repertoire consists of some 180,000 clones, with around three quarters occurring once and the leading ten covering 3.5% to 5%. Sequences were obtained from PBMCs. These receptors were obtained from a woman aged 25 to 39 in good health and CMV-seropositive.

The chain has TRBV29-1 and TRBJ1-2, with 11 bases identical to TRBD1. Losses at the gene ends were 6 bases for V and 6 bases for J; bases not matched to a gene: 6. The germline gives CDR1 SQVTM, CDR2 ANQGSEA. This CDR3 region has 13 residues. CDR3 amino acids: CSVLDRGQDGYTF. CDR3 DNA sequence: TGCAGCGTCCTGGACAGGGGGCAGGATGGCTACACCTTC.

V gene TRBV6-6 combines with J gene TRBJ2-1, with D possibly TRBD2 on 6 matching bases. Deletions cut 5 bases from V and 4 bases from J, with 18 bases between. The CDR3 has 16 amino acids. Germline V gene data show CDR1 as MNHNY and CDR2 as SVGAGI (reference sequence). The CDR3 DNA reads as TGTGCCAGCAGTAAGGACTACCCCGATCAGTACAATGAGCAGTTCTTC. This translates into CASSKDYPDQYNEQFF.